This entry describes one T cell receptor beta chain. This entry is derived from a study of blood T cell repertoires in COVID-19. Trimming left V 4 bases short and J 5 bases short, with 9 bases between. This CDR3 region has 13 residues. Germline CDR1 and CDR2: LNHDA and SQIVND (reference sequence). Authors' processing steps: The assay estimated nucleated cells by amplifying reference gene primers. Assay used: immunoSEQ multiplex PCR; TCRdb lists only in-frame clones, some missing. The V and J calls and clone size come from that table; D and trimming were worked out from the DNA. The sample consists of some 150,000 clones, about 80% of them appearing once.

The sequencing sample was made of peripheral blood. The V and J genes are TRBV19 and TRBJ1-5; the D is unclear. The receptor's source is a woman aged 55-70 years with acute or convalescent COVID-19. The DNA of the CDR3 is TGTGCCAGTAGTAACCCTACCTATCAGCCCCAGCATTTT. Translated: CASSNPTYQPQHF.